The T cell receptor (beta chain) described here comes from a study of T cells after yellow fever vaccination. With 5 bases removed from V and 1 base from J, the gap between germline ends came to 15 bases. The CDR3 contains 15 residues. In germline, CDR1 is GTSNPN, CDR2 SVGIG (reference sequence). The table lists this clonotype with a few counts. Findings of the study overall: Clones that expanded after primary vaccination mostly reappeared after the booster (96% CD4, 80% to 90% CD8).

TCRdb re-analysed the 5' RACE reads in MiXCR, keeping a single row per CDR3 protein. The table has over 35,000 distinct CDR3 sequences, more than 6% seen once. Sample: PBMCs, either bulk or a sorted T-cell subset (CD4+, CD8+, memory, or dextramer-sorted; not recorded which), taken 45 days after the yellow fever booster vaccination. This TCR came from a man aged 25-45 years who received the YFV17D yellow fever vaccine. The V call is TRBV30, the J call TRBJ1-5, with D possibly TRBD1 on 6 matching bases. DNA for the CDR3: TGTGCCTGGGGGCACGGACAGACAAGCAATCAGCCCCAGCATTTT. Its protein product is CAWGHGQTSNQPQHF. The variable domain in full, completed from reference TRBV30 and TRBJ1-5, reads SQTIHQWPATLVQPVGSPLSLECTVEGTSNPNLYWYRQAAGRGLQLLFYSVGIGQISSEVPQNLSASRPQDRQFILSSKKLLLSDSGFYLCAWGHGQTSNQPQHFGDGTRLSIL.